Presented here are 12 T cell receptor beta chains from one specimen sequenced in a study of T cell responses to AZD1222 COVID-19 vaccine. TCRdb's table, derived via immunoSEQ multiplex PCR, lists solely in-frame clones and lacks some. Of 100,000 to 110,000 clones listed, over 90% were seen once; the top ten hold around 1.7%. Material: peripheral blood, obtained on day 0 of AZD1222 vaccination. The receptor source for this set is an adult in good health.

This chain uses TRBV10-3 with TRBJ2-1; 7 bases align to TRBD1. The CDR3 has 17 residues. Trimming removed 0 bases from V and 0 bases from J; junction bases left unmatched: 5. Looked up from germline, CDR1 is ENHRY and CDR2 is SYGVKD. CDR3 loop: CAISESGRDSSYNEQFF. CDR3 DNA: TGTGCCATCAGTGAGTCGGGACGGGACAGCTCCTACAATGAGCAGTTCTTC.

The chain couples TRBV28 to TRBJ2-7; D is tentatively TRBD1 or TRBD2 (5 bases each). The CDR3 is 14 residues long. Trimming took 6 bases from V and 2 from J, leaving 14 bases between them. CDR1 and CDR2 (germline): MDHEN, SYDVKM. DNA for the CDR3: TGTGCCAGCAGGGGGACCGGGACGACCTACGAGCAGTACTTC. Amino acid sequence: CASRGTGTTYEQYF.

The chain is built from TRBV4-1 and TRBJ2-3, with TRBD2 matching 7 bases. There are 16 residues in the CDR3. Germline CDR1 reads MGHRA; CDR2 reads YSYEKL. J gave up 6 bases and V 1 base, and 10 bases lay outside the gene matches. The CDR3 reads CASSQVKASGRDTQYF. In DNA form, the CDR3 reads TGCGCCAGCAGCCAAGTGAAGGCTAGCGGAAGGGATACGCAGTATTTT.

The CDR3 bases are TGTGCCGGGCGGGGCGTTGTAGGATCACCCCTCCACTTT. The encoded protein is CAGRGVVGSPLHF. This chain connects TRBV2 to TRBJ1-6, with TRBD1 as a possible D gene (5 bases). Trimming shortened V by 11 bases and J by 10 bases, and 18 bases separated the two germline ends. The germline gives CDR1 SNHLY, CDR2 FYNNEI. CDR3 size: 13 residues.

This chain joins TRBV2 and TRBJ2-7; TRBD2 matches at 10 bases. The V gene end was trimmed by 6 bases and the J gene end by 4 bases; junction bases not matched to a gene: 12. The germline gives CDR1 SNHLY, CDR2 FYNNEI. There are 16 residues in the CDR3. The CDR3 loop reads CASRAASAGGPYEQYF. CDR3 DNA: TGTGCCAGCAGGGCGGCCTCAGCGGGAGGGCCATACGAGCAGTACTTC.

This chain connects TRBV7-9 to TRBJ2-4; no clear D. The CDR3 has 12 amino acids. Germline V gene data show CDR1 as SEHNR and CDR2 as FQNEAQ (reference sequence). The V end was cut by 7 bases, the J end by 3 bases, with 7 bases between. CDR3 amino acids: CASTDNKNIQYF. The CDR3 DNA reads TGTGCCAGCACCGACAACAAAAACATTCAGTACTTC.

The chain carries TRBV12-3 or TRBV12-4 and TRBJ1-1; D not certain. The CDR3 is made up of 13 amino acids. V lost 2 bases and J 0 bases, leaving 4 bases between the germline ends. The CDR3 sequence is CASSLKMNTEAFF. CDR3 nucleotides: TGTGCCAGCAGTTTAAAGATGAACACTGAAGCTTTCTTT.

The rearrangement uses TRBV6-5 and TRBJ2-5; 8 nucleotides agree with TRBD2. Germline CDR1 and CDR2: MNHEY and SVGAGI. The CDR3 length is 15 residues. With 6 bases clipped from V and 5 bases from J, the junction kept 11 bases outside the gene matches. CDR3 in amino acids: CASRGVAGSWETQYF. Here the CDR3 DNA reads TGTGCCAGCAGGGGGGTAGCGGGGAGTTGGGAGACCCAGTACTTC.

This clone has only a few counts. The chain recombines TRBV12-3 or TRBV12-4 with TRBJ1-1; no definite D call. CDR3 length: 13 amino acids. Trimming stripped 2 bases from V and 1 base from J, with 5 bases between. This CDR3 reads CASSLRQNTEAFF. The DNA for the CDR3 is TGTGCCAGCAGTTTACGACAGAACACTGAAGCTTTCTTT.

The chain recombines TRBV19 with TRBJ2-1, with 13 positions matching TRBD2. This CDR3 has 16 residues. Trimming cost V 11 bases and J 5 bases; bases outside gene matches: 12. Germline CDR1 reads LNHDA; CDR2 reads SQIVND (reference sequence). The CDR3, as DNA: TGTGCCTCCGCCGGGACTAGCGGGAAGGGCCACAATGAGCAGTTCTTC. Translated: CASAGTSGKGHNEQFF.

This clone was seen a few times. Its ends do not fully match the called genes, so a read error is possible. The rearrangement uses TRBV20-1 and TRBJ2-7; D is unresolved. Germline V gene data show CDR1 as DFQATT and CDR2 as SNEGSKA (reference sequence). This CDR3 comprises 11 residues. CDR3 amino acids: CSVTDVSPLDF. CDR3 bases: TGCAGTGTAACGGACGTAAGTCCCTTGGACTTC.

This clone was recorded once. V is TRBV6-5 and J is TRBJ1-4, with 8 bases matching TRBD1. Germline V CDR1 and CDR2: MNHEY, SVGAGI. V was clipped by 4 bases and J by 5 bases; unmatched bases: 6. The CDR3 length is 15 residues. The CDR3 loop reads CASSLDRAQNEKLFF. CDR3 bases: TGTGCCAGCAGTTTGGACAGGGCGCAAAATGAAAAACTGTTTTTT.